The rows below give T cell receptor beta chains drawn from one sample of a study of blood T cell repertoires in COVID-19. The assay was immunoSEQ multiplex PCR, and TCRdb's table has in-frame clones only and misses some. The sample lists over 250,000 clones; 80% to 90% were seen once. Material: PBMCs or T cells enriched from blood (not recorded which). The receptors were sampled from a young woman who had recovered from COVID-19. Each CDR3 is given with its conserved first and last residue. The order of the fields is CDR3 DNA, CDR3 protein, J gene, clone size, V gene, D gene. A D gene is named only where the DNA matches it firmly. Expanded clones get a size class; other rows say once, few or many, or leave the size out.

CDR3 DNA: TGTGCCAGCTCACAGGGACAGGGCGGGTCACCCCTCCACTTT
CDR3 protein: CASSQGQGGSPLHF
J gene: TRBJ1-6
clone size: NA
V gene: TRBV18
D gene: TRBD1

CDR3 DNA: TGTGCCAGCAGACAGGAGTATAATTCACCCCTCCACTTT
CDR3 protein: CASRQEYNSPLHF
J gene: TRBJ1-6
clone size: NA
V gene: TRBV7-8
D gene: NA

CDR3 DNA: TGTGCCAGCAGCTTCATGGCGGGGGGGCCCCACGGGGAGCTGTTTTTT
CDR3 protein: CASSFMAGGPHGELFF
J gene: TRBJ2-2
clone size: NA
V gene: TRBV5-4
D gene: TRBD2

CDR3 DNA: TGTGCCACCAGCAGGACCACCGGGACAGGGACTGGAAACACCATATATTTT
CDR3 protein: CATSRTTGTGTGNTIYF
J gene: TRBJ1-3
clone size: once
V gene: TRBV15
D gene: TRBD1

CDR3 DNA: TGTGCCACCAGCCGACACCGGGACAGTACCTACGAGCAGTACTTC
CDR3 protein: CATSRHRDSTYEQYF
J gene: TRBJ2-7
clone size: NA
V gene: TRBV15
D gene: TRBD1

CDR3 DNA: TGTGCCAGCAGCTTTTTTGCCAGGGACACCCCCGAGCAGTACTTC
CDR3 protein: CASSFFARDTPEQYF
J gene: TRBJ2-7
clone size: NA
V gene: TRBV5-6
D gene: NA

CDR3 DNA: TGTGCCAGCAGAGGGGAGGCCGGGGAGCTGTTTTTT
CDR3 protein: CASRGEAGELFF
J gene: TRBJ2-2
clone size: NA
V gene: TRBV12-3/TRBV12-4
D gene: NA

CDR3 DNA: TGTGCCAGCAGTCCAGGGACAGCGCTTTCTATCAATTCACCCCTCCACTTT
CDR3 protein: CASSPGTALSINSPLHF
J gene: TRBJ1-6
clone size: NA
V gene: TRBV7-6
D gene: TRBD1

CDR3 DNA: TGTGCCAGCAGCCAAGGGGCAGTAAGCATTGCAACTAATGAAAAACTGTTTTTT
CDR3 protein: CASSQGAVSIATNEKLFF
J gene: TRBJ1-4
clone size: NA
V gene: TRBV3-1/TRBV3-2
D gene: NA

CDR3 DNA: TGTGCCAGCAGCTATGGACTAGCGGGGGGTAGTAATGAGCAGTTCTTC
CDR3 protein: CASSYGLAGGSNEQFF
J gene: TRBJ2-1
clone size: NA
V gene: TRBV5-4
D gene: TRBD2

CDR3 DNA: TGTGCCAGCAGTGAAGGGGGGCTGACTGAAGCTTTCTTT
CDR3 protein: CASSEGGLTEAFF
J gene: TRBJ1-1
clone size: few
V gene: TRBV6-1
D gene: NA

CDR3 DNA: TGCGCCAGCAGCTTGAGTGGACTAGCAGAGACCCAGTACTTC
CDR3 protein: CASSLSGLAETQYF
J gene: TRBJ2-5
clone size: NA
V gene: TRBV5-1
D gene: TRBD2

CDR3 DNA: TGCAGCGGAGGGCGGGGTCTCACAGATACGCAGTATTTT
CDR3 protein: CSGGRGLTDTQYF
J gene: TRBJ2-3
clone size: NA
V gene: TRBV29-1
D gene: NA

CDR3 DNA: TGTGCCAGCAGTCCTGCGGGGGGGCGGTCGATGTTCAATGAGCAGTTCTTC
CDR3 protein: CASSPAGGRSMFNEQFF
J gene: TRBJ2-1
clone size: NA
V gene: TRBV9
D gene: TRBD2

CDR3 DNA: TGTGCCAGCAGTGATAGGGGCTCCCAAGGAGAGACCCAGTACTTC
CDR3 protein: CASSDRGSQGETQYF
J gene: TRBJ2-5
clone size: NA
V gene: TRBV2
D gene: NA

CDR3 DNA: TGTGCCACCAGCCGCGAGGTCGAAGGATACGGCTACACCTTC
CDR3 protein: CATSREVEGYGYTF
J gene: TRBJ1-2
clone size: NA
V gene: TRBV15
D gene: NA

CDR3 DNA: TGTGCCAGCAGCTTGTTGGGACAGGGGGCAGGCTCTCGGGCTTTCTTT
CDR3 protein: CASSLLGQGAGSRAFF
J gene: TRBJ1-1
clone size: NA
V gene: TRBV5-6
D gene: TRBD1

CDR3 DNA: TGTGCCAGCACCACCCGAAGAACACAGGGGGCGCTGGAAAAACTGTTTTTT
CDR3 protein: CASTTRRTQGALEKLFF
J gene: TRBJ1-4
clone size: NA
V gene: TRBV27
D gene: TRBD1

CDR3 DNA: TGTGCCAGTAGTTTGCAAGGACAGAACACCGGGGAGCTGTTTTTT
CDR3 protein: CASSLQGQNTGELFF
J gene: TRBJ2-2
clone size: NA
V gene: TRBV19
D gene: NA

CDR3 DNA: TGTGCCAGTAGCGGATACCAGCGGCGGAGGGATGAGCAGTTCTTC
CDR3 protein: CASSGYQRRRDEQFF
J gene: TRBJ2-1
clone size: NA
V gene: TRBV19
D gene: NA

CDR3 DNA: TGCGCCAGCAGCTTGGGGTCTAGGGGGAAGAACACTGAAGCTTTCTTT
CDR3 protein: CASSLGSRGKNTEAFF
J gene: TRBJ1-1
clone size: many
V gene: TRBV5-1
D gene: NA

CDR3 DNA: TGTGCCAGCAGAGTAACTAGCACAGATACGCAGTATTTT
CDR3 protein: CASRVTSTDTQYF
J gene: TRBJ2-3
clone size: few
V gene: TRBV28
D gene: NA

CDR3 DNA: TGCGCCAGCAGTGAGTCTAGCGGAAGCTCCTACAATGAGCAGTTCTTC
CDR3 protein: CASSESSGSSYNEQFF
J gene: TRBJ2-1
clone size: once
V gene: TRBV10-2
D gene: NA

CDR3 DNA: TGTGCCTGGTCGGGGGTAGGTCAGCCCCAGCATTTT
CDR3 protein: CAWSGVGQPQHF
J gene: TRBJ1-5
clone size: NA
V gene: TRBV30
D gene: NA

CDR3 DNA: TGTGCTAGTGGTTTTTTCGGTGATGAAAAACTGTTTTTT
CDR3 protein: CASGFFGDEKLFF
J gene: TRBJ1-4
clone size: NA
V gene: TRBV12-5
D gene: NA

CDR3 DNA: TGCAGTGCTAGTTTGTCCGGGTCGGATAGCTATGGCTACACCTTC
CDR3 protein: CSASLSGSDSYGYTF
J gene: TRBJ1-2
clone size: NA
V gene: TRBV20-1
D gene: NA

CDR3 DNA: TGTGCCAGCAGCGAGCAGGGCAACTATGGCTACACCTTC
CDR3 protein: CASSEQGNYGYTF
J gene: TRBJ1-2
clone size: NA
V gene: TRBV25-1
D gene: NA

CDR3 DNA: TGTGCCAGCCTCCTTAGCGGGGGGGCCAGCACAGATACGCAGTATTTT
CDR3 protein: CASLLSGGASTDTQYF
J gene: TRBJ2-3
clone size: NA
V gene: TRBV28
D gene: TRBD2

CDR3 DNA: TGTGCCAGCAGCACCACTACTAGCGGGACCTACAATGAGCAGTTCTTC
CDR3 protein: CASSTTTSGTYNEQFF
J gene: TRBJ2-1
clone size: NA
V gene: TRBV13
D gene: TRBD2